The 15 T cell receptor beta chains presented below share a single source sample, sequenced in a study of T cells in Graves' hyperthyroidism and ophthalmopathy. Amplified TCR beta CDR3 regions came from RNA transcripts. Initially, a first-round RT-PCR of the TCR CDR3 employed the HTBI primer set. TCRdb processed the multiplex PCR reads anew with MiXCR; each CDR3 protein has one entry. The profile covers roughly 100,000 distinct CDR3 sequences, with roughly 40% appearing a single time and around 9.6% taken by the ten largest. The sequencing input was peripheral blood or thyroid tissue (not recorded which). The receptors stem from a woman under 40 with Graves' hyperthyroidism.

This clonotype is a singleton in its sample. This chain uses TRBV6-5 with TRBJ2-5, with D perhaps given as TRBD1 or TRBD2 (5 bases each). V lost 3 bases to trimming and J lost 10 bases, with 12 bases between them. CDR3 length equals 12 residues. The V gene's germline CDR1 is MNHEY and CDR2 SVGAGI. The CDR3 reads CASSYQGADQYF. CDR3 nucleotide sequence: TGTGCCAGCAGTTATCAGGGAGCGGACCAGTACTTC.

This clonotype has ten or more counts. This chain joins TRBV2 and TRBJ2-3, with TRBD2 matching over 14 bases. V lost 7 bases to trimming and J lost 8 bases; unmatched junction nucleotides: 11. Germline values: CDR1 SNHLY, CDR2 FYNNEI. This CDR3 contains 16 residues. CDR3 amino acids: CASILPGLAGEGTQYF. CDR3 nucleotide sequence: TGTGCCAGCATTCTCCCGGGACTAGCGGGAGAAGGTACGCAGTATTTT.

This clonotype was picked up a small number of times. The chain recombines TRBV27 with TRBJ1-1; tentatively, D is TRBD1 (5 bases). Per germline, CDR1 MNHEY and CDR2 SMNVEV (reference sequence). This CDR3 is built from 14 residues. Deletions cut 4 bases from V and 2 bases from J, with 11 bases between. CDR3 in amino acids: CASSSRQSNTEAFF. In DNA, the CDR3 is TGTGCCAGCAGTTCCCGACAGAGCAACACTGAAGCTTTCTTT.

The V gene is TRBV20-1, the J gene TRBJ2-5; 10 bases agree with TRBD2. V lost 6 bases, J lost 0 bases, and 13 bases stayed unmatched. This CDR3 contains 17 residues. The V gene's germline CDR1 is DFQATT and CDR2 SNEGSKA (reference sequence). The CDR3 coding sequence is TGCAGTGCCTCAGGGGGCCTAGCGGGGGAGGACCAAGAGACCCAGTACTTC. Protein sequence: CSASGGLAGEDQETQYF.

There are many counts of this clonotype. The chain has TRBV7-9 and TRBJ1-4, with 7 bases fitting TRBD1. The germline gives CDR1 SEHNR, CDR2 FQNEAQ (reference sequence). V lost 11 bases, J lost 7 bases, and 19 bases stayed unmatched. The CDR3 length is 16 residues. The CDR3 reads CASSGTVRSRGEKLFF. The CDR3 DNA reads TGTGCCTCCTCCGGGACAGTCAGATCGAGGGGTGAAAAACTGTTTTTT.

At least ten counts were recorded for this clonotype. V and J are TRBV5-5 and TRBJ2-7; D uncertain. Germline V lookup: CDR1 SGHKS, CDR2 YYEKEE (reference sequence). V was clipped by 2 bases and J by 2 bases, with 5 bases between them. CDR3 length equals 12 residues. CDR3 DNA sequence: TGTGCCAGCAGCTTCGTCCCCTACGAGCAGTACTTC. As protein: CASSFVPYEQYF.

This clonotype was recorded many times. For the CDR3, the DNA is TGTGCCAGCAGTTTACTGCGTGCCCTCTACGAGCAGTACTTC. The encoded protein is CASSLLRALYEQYF. V and J are TRBV28 and TRBJ2-7, with D hard to call. Trimming removed 2 bases from V and 3 bases from J, with 11 bases in between. Germline loops: CDR1 MDHEN, CDR2 SYDVKM. This CDR3 is 14 amino acids long.

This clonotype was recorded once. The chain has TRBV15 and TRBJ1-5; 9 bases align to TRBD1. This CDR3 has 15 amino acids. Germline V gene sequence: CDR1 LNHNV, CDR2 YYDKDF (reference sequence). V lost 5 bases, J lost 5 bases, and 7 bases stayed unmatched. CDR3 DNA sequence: TGTGCCACCAGCCCCGGGACAGGGACTGATCAGCCCCAGCATTTT. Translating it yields CATSPGTGTDQPQHF.

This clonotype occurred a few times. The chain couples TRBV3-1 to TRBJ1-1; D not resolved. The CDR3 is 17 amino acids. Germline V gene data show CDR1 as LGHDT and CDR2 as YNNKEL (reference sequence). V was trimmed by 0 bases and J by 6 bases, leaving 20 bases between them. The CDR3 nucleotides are TGTGCCAGCAGCCAAGATCCATGGAACAGAAAACGGCCTGAAGCTTTCTTT. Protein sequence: CASSQDPWNRKRPEAFF.

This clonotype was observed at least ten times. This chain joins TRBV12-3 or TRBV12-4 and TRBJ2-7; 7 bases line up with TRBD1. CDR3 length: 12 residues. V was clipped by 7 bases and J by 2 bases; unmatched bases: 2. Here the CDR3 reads CASTDRAYEQYF. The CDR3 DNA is TGTGCCAGCACCGACAGGGCCTACGAGCAGTACTTC.

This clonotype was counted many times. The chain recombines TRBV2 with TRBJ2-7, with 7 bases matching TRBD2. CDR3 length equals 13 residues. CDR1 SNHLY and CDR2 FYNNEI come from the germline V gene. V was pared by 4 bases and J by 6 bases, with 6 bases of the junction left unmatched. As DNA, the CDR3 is TGTGCCAGCAGTGTTGCGGGAGCCTCCGAGCAGTACTTC. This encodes CASSVAGASEQYF. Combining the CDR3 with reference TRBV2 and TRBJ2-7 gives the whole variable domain EPEVTQTPSHQVTQMGQEVILRCVPISNHLYFYWYRQILGQKVEFLVSFYNNEISEKSEIFDDQFSVERPDGSNFTLKIRSTKLEDSAMYFCASSVAGASEQYFGPGTRLTVT.

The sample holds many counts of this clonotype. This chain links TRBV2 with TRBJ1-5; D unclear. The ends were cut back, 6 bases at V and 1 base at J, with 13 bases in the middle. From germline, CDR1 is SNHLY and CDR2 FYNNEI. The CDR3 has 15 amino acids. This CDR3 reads CASRAWLVSNQPQHF. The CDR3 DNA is TGTGCCAGCAGGGCCTGGTTGGTAAGCAATCAGCCCCAGCATTTT.

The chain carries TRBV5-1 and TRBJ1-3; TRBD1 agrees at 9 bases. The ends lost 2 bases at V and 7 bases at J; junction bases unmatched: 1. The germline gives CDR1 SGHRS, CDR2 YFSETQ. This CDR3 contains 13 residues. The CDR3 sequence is CASSFDRGNTIYF. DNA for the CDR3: TGCGCCAGCAGCTTTGACAGGGGGAACACCATATATTTT.

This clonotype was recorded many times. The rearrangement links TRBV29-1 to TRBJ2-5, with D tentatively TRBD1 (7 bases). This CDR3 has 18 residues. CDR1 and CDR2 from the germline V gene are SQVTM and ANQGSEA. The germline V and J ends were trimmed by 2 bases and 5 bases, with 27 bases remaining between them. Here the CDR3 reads CSVEFPAYRQGGAETQYF. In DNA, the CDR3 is TGCAGCGTTGAATTTCCCGCGTACAGGCAGGGGGGCGCGGAGACCCAGTACTTC.

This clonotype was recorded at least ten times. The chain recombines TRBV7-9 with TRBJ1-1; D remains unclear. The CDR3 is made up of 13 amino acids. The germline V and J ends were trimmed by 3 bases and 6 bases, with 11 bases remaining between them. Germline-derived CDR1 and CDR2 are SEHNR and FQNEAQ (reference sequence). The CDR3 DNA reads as TGTGCCAGCAGCTTCGGGCCGATCCCTGAAGCTTTCTTT. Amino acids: CASSFGPIPEAFF.